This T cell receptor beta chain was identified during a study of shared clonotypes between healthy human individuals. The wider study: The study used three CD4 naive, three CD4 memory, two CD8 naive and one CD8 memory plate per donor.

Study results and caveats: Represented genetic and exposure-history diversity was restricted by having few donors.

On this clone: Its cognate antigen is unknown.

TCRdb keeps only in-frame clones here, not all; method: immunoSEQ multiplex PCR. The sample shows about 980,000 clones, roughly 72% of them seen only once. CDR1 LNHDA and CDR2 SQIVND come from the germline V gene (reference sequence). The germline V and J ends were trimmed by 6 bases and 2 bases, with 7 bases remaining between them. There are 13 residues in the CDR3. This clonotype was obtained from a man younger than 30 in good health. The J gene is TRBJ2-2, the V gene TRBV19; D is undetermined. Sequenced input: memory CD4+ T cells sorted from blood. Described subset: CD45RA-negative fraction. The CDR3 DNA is TGTGCCAGTAGAGAGGTTAACACCGGGGAGCTGTTTTTT. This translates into CASREVNTGELFF.